The 5 T cell receptor beta chains below were found in one sample sequenced in a study of blood T cell repertoires in COVID-19. TCRdb keeps only in-frame clones here, not all; method: immunoSEQ multiplex PCR. The sample gives about 270,000 clones, approximately 81% of which show up once; roughly 3.1% is in the top ten. Material: peripheral blood. The receptors were sampled from a woman in her late teens or twenties with acute or convalescent COVID-19.

As DNA, the CDR3 is TGTGCCAGCAGTTTTGGGCTAGCGGGAGGAGGGCATGAGCAGTTCTTC. Protein: CASSFGLAGGGHEQFF. The chain joins TRBV27 to TRBJ2-1, with TRBD2 matching 11 bases. Trimming cost V 3 bases and J 8 bases; bases outside gene matches: 9. The CDR3 loop spans 16 amino acids. Germline V CDR1 and CDR2: MNHEY, SMNVEV (reference sequence).

This chain connects TRBV6-6 to TRBJ2-3; D may be TRBD1 (5 bases). V lost 6 bases, J lost 0 bases, and 10 bases lay in between. This CDR3 has 14 residues. In germline, CDR1 is MNHNY, CDR2 SVGAGI (reference sequence). CDR3 amino acids: CASSRVASTDTQYF. CDR3 sequence (DNA): TGTGCCAGCAGCAGGGTGGCGAGCACAGATACGCAGTATTTT.

The rearrangement uses TRBV28 and TRBJ2-7; the match to TRBD2 covers 13 bases. The CDR3 runs 15 residues. Germline values: CDR1 MDHEN, CDR2 SYDVKM. J lost 8 bases, V lost 5 bases, and 9 bases had no gene match. In DNA form, the CDR3 reads TGTGCCAGCAGTACGGCACTAGCGGGAGGGCCTAAGCAGTACTTC. Protein: CASSTALAGGPKQYF.

This chain joins TRBV7-2 and TRBJ2-3, with a possible D match to TRBD2 (5 bases). Trimming took 0 bases from V and 10 from J, leaving 17 bases between them. The CDR3 totals 15 residues. Per the germline V gene, CDR1 is SGHTA and CDR2 is FQGNSA. CDR3 region: CASSLAGKKEVPQYF. As DNA, the CDR3 is TGTGCCAGCAGCTTAGCGGGGAAAAAGGAGGTTCCGCAGTATTTT. The full variable domain, completed using reference TRBV7-2 and TRBJ2-3, is GAGVSQSPSNKVTEKGKDVELRCDPISGHTALYWYRQSLGQGLEFLIYFQGNSAPDKSGLPSDRFSAERTGGSVSTLTIQRTQQEDSAVYLCASSLAGKKEVPQYFGPGTRLTVL.

This clone was seen ten or more times. The rearrangement uses TRBV9 and TRBJ2-1, with no clear D. The CDR3 has 16 residues. Germline assignment: CDR1 SGDLS and CDR2 YYNGEE. Between the trimmed V and J ends, which lost 0 bases and 5 bases, there was a span of 15 bases. The chain's CDR3 is CASSVVGSPPNNEQFF. CDR3 coding DNA: TGTGCCAGCAGCGTAGTGGGCTCTCCACCTAACAATGAGCAGTTCTTC.